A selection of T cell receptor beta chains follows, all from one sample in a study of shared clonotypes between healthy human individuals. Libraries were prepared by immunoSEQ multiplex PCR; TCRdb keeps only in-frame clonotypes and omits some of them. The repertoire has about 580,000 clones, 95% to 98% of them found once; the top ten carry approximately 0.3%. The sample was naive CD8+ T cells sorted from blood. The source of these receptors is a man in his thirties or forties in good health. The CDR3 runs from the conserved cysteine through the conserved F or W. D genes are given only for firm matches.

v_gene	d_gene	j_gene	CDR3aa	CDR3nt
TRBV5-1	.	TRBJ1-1	CASSLEPGTTEAFF	TGCGCCAGCAGCTTGGAGCCCGGAACTACTGAAGCTTTCTTT
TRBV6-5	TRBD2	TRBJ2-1	CASSYWTSGRVEQFF	TGTGCCAGCAGTTACTGGACTAGCGGGAGGGTTGAGCAGTTCTTC
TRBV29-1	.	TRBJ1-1	CSVQGTPKWDTEAFF	TGCAGCGTTCAAGGGACACCCAAGTGGGACACTGAAGCTTTCTTT
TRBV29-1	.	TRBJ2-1	CSVDWAGIGHNEQFF	TGCAGCGTTGACTGGGCGGGGATAGGCCACAATGAGCAGTTCTTC
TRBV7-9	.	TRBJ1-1	CASTSRGDTEAFF	TGTGCCAGCACCTCTCGGGGGGACACTGAAGCTTTCTTT
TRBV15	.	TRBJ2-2	CATSRVGTGELFF	TGTGCCACCAGCAGAGTGGGAACAGGGGAGCTGTTTTTT
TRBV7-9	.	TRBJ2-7	CASSRSYEQYF	TGTGCCAGCAGCCGGTCCTACGAGCAGTACTTC
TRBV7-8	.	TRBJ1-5	CASSQDRGGTRISNQPQHF	TGTGCCAGCAGCCAGGACCGGGGGGGGACGCGGATTAGCAATCAGCCCCAGCATTTT
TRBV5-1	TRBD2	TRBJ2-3	CASSPRLAASTDTQYF	TGCGCCAGCAGCCCGCGACTAGCGGCTAGCACAGATACGCAGTATTTT
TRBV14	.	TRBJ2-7	CASSHPLNRNEQYF	TGTGCCAGCAGCCATCCCCTTAATAGGAACGAGCAGTACTTC